The 22 T cell receptor beta chains presented below share a single source sample, sequenced in a study of blood T cell repertoires in COVID-19 (dated by TCRdb to about 2020). Library creation used the immunoSEQ multiplex PCR assay. TCRdb took this table from immuneACCESS and kept in-frame rearrangements with V and J called. Such tables lack part of the clones; where checked against another copy, unresolved V genes explain under half of the gap, and the rest is unexplained. The sample records about 210,000 clones, 75% to 85% of which are singletons. Roughly 4.3% of the sample is in the top ten clones. Material for sequencing was PBMCs or T cells enriched from blood (not recorded which). The source is a man younger than 40 with acute COVID-19.

The chain has TRBV10-1 and TRBJ2-3; TRBD1 agrees at 9 bases. The CDR3 extends over 16 amino acids. Germline V gives CDR1 WNHNN, CDR2 SYGVQD (reference sequence). With V trimmed by 2 bases and J by 7 bases, 10 bases remained unmatched. This chain's CDR3 is CASSETGQGGLNTQYF. DNA for the CDR3: TGCGCCAGCAGTGAGACGGGACAGGGAGGGTTAAATACGCAGTATTTT.

This clone has only a few counts. This chain connects TRBV5-1 to TRBJ2-5; 9 bases map to TRBD2. Germline loops: CDR1 SGHRS, CDR2 YFSETQ. Trimming took 5 bases from V and 3 from J; bases not matched to a gene: 8. The CDR3 spans 15 residues. The CDR3 loop reads CASRSAGGLEETQYF. CDR3 sequence (DNA): TGCGCCAGCAGAAGCGCGGGGGGGCTGGAAGAGACCCAGTACTTC.

The chain has TRBV9 and TRBJ1-6; no reliable D call. V lost 6 bases and J 6 bases, leaving 13 bases between the germline ends. The CDR3 is 14 amino acids. CDR1 and CDR2 (germline): SGDLS, YYNGEE. CDR3 loop: CASTDRLINSPLHF. As DNA, the CDR3 is TGTGCCAGCACAGACCGACTCATTAATTCACCCCTCCACTTT.

This clone was counted once. V and J are TRBV10-1 and TRBJ1-2; 12 bases line up with TRBD1. The CDR3 length is 16 residues. V lost 6 bases to trimming and J lost 6 bases; unmatched junction nucleotides: 11. Germline assignment: CDR1 WNHNN and CDR2 SYGVQD (reference sequence). CDR3 amino acids: CASSTGTGGGCNGYTF. The CDR3 DNA reads as TGCGCCAGCAGCACCGGGACAGGGGGCGGATGTAATGGCTACACCTTC.

Here the CDR3 DNA reads TGTGCCAGCAGCTTAGCGGCAGGGGGCTCCTACGAGCAGTACTTC. Residues: CASSLAAGGSYEQYF. The gene calls are TRBV7-7 and TRBJ2-7, with 7 bases fitting TRBD1. V shed 0 bases and J 0 bases; nucleotides not matched to a gene: 2. CDR3 length: 15 residues. Per germline, CDR1 SSHAT and CDR2 FNYEAQ (reference sequence). The whole variable domain, remainder taken from reference TRBV7-7 and TRBJ2-7, is GAGVSQSPRYKVTKRGQDVTLRCDPISSHATLYWYQQALGQGPEFLTYFNYEAQPDKSGLPSDRFSAERPEGSISTLTIQRTEQRDSAMYRCASSLAAGGSYEQYFGPGTRLTVT.

This clone was observed once. This chain joins TRBV6-5 and TRBJ1-6; D uncertain. Trimming took off 4 bases at V and 9 bases at J, with 7 bases between the two ends. CDR3 length equals 12 residues. From germline, CDR1 is MNHEY and CDR2 SVGAGI. The chain's CDR3 is CASSFRGSPLHF. The DNA of the CDR3 is TGTGCCAGCAGTTTTAGAGGTTCACCCCTCCACTTT.

This clone was seen more than once but under ten times. CDR3 DNA: TGTGCCAGCAGCCAAGTTGGGGGACAGGGGTTCAATGAGCAGTTCTTC. Amino acids: CASSQVGGQGFNEQFF. The chain links TRBV3-1 (or the pseudogene TRBV3-2) to TRBJ2-1, with 10 bases matching TRBD1. The CDR3 has 16 residues. The junction had 6 bases not matched to a gene; V was cut back by 1 base and J by 6 bases. The germline CDR1 and CDR2 sequences are LGHDT and YNNKEL (reference sequence).

The table lists this clone with a few counts. The chain is built from TRBV6-4 and TRBJ1-2; no clear D. V lost 6 bases and J lost 8, with 16 bases in between. CDR1 MRHNA and CDR2 SNTAGT come from the germline V gene. The CDR3 loop spans 13 amino acids. CDR3 sequence: CASSLRGGGGYTF. For the CDR3, the DNA is TGTGCCAGCAGCCTCCGGGGAGGTGGAGGCTACACCTTC.

The rearrangement links TRBV3-1 (or the pseudogene TRBV3-2) to TRBJ1-2; D is unclear. V was cut by 1 base and J by 2 bases, with 11 bases left in between. This CDR3 comprises 15 residues. Looked up from germline, CDR1 is LGHDT and CDR2 is YNNKEL (reference sequence). The CDR3 region is CASSQVVGSNYGYTF. For the CDR3, the DNA is TGTGCCAGCAGCCAAGTGGTGGGGAGCAACTATGGCTACACCTTC.

The J gene is TRBJ1-1, the V gene TRBV9, with D possibly being TRBD1 (5 bases). Germline V gene sequence: CDR1 SGDLS, CDR2 YYNGEE. V dropped 0 bases and J dropped 7 bases, with 13 bases sitting between them. The CDR3 length is 14 residues. The CDR3 region is CASSVGGDSSEAFF. The CDR3 nucleotides read TGTGCCAGCAGCGTAGGGGGTGACAGTAGTGAAGCTTTCTTT.

The chain combines TRBV7-2 with TRBJ1-1; possibly TRBD1 for D (5 bases). The CDR3 spans 15 residues. Germline CDR1 is SGHTA and CDR2 is FQGNSA. V was cut by 1 base and J by 5 bases, with 14 bases left in between. The CDR3 is CASSLVGRVGTEAFF. DNA of the CDR3: TGTGCCAGCAGCTTAGTGGGCAGGGTAGGTACTGAAGCTTTCTTT.

The chain's CDR3 is CASSRTEDSEAFF. The CDR3 DNA follows: TGCGCCAGCAGCCGGACGGAGGACAGTGAGGCTTTCTTT. The rearrangement links TRBV4-1 to TRBJ1-1, with a tentative D call TRBD1 (6 bases). The CDR3 is 13 amino acids. Germline V gives CDR1 MGHRA, CDR2 YSYEKL. With 4 bases removed from V and 11 bases from J, the gap between germline ends came to 17 bases.

The chain links TRBV5-5 to TRBJ1-3; tentative D call: TRBD1 (5 bases). V shed 3 bases and J shed 0 bases, with 13 bases lying between them. The CDR3 runs to 16 residues. The germline CDR1 and CDR2 sequences are SGHKS and YYEKEE (reference sequence). Here the CDR3 reads CASSWEPRVSGNTIYF. In nucleotides, the CDR3 is TGTGCCAGCAGCTGGGAACCCAGGGTCTCTGGAAACACCATATATTTT. The full variable domain, rest sourced from reference TRBV5-5 and TRBJ1-3, is DAGVTQSPTHLIKTRGQQVTLRCSPISGHKSVSWYQQVLGQGPQFIFQYYEKEERGRGNFPDRFSARQFPNYSSELNVNALLLGDSALYLCASSWEPRVSGNTIYFGEGSWLTVV.

The chain recombines TRBV5-1 with TRBJ2-5; D perhaps matches TRBD2 (6 bases). This CDR3 comprises 15 residues. Germline CDR1 SGHRS, CDR2 YFSETQ. Trimming cost V 7 bases and J 2 bases, with 18 bases left between them. The CDR3 region is CASGAGLAGQETQYF. The DNA for the CDR3 is TGCGCCAGCGGGGCGGGACTTGCTGGGCAAGAGACCCAGTACTTC.

The chain combines TRBV7-7 with TRBJ2-5, with D possibly matching TRBD2 (7 bases). This CDR3 spans 13 amino acids. Germline assignment: CDR1 SSHAT and CDR2 FNYEAQ (reference sequence). V shed 2 bases and J shed 10 bases, with 14 bases lying between them. The CDR3 coding sequence is TGTGCCAGCAGCTTAAATGGCGGGGGCGACCAGTACTTC. Protein sequence: CASSLNGGGDQYF.

This clone came up a few times. The V call is TRBV2, the J call TRBJ2-7; the match to TRBD2 covers 7 bases. Unmatched junction bases numbered 4, after V lost 8 bases and J lost 3 bases. The CDR3 runs to 12 residues. Germline CDR1 is SNHLY and CDR2 is FYNNEI. The CDR3 nucleotides read TGTGCCAGCCAAGCGGGGATCTACGAGCAGTACTTC. It codes for CASQAGIYEQYF.

CDR3 amino acids: CASSIGLTGNYGYTF. In nucleotides, the CDR3 is TGTGCCAGTAGTATTGGTCTAACAGGGAACTATGGCTACACCTTC. This chain joins TRBV19 and TRBJ1-2; D possibly corresponds to TRBD1 (6 bases). V lost 3 bases and J 2 bases, leaving 13 bases between the germline ends. The CDR3 has 15 amino acids. The germline V gene encodes CDR1 LNHDA and CDR2 SQIVND (reference sequence).

The chain's CDR3 is CASSALAGFGNSPLHF. For the CDR3, the DNA is TGTGCCAGCAGTGCCCTAGCGGGGTTTGGAAATTCACCCCTCCACTTT. The gene calls are TRBV6-4 and TRBJ1-6, with D unresolved. Germline V CDR1 and CDR2: MRHNA, SNTAGT. This CDR3 contains 16 residues. With 4 bases removed from V and 7 bases from J, the gap between germline ends came to 17 bases.

About this clone: This may come from a read error, since a much larger clone is one base off. J is TRBJ1-1 and V is TRBV5-4; D is uncertain. Between the trimmed V and J ends, which lost 0 bases and 6 bases, there was a span of 9 bases. CDR3 length: 13 amino acids. Germline loops: CDR1 SGHNT, CDR2 YYREEE (reference sequence). The CDR3 DNA is TGTGCCAGCAGCTTGGGCCTGAGGGCTGAAGCTTTCTTT. Its translation is CASSLGLRAEAFF.

The chain employs TRBV4-1 and TRBJ2-5; 8 bases fit TRBD2. With V trimmed by 2 bases and J by 5 bases, 10 bases remained unmatched. Germline assignment: CDR1 MGHRA and CDR2 YSYEKL. CDR3 length equals 16 residues. This CDR3 is CASSQSGGGSRETQYF. The CDR3 DNA is TGCGCCAGCAGCCAATCCGGGGGGGGCTCTCGGGAGACCCAGTACTTC.

The chain joins TRBV5-1 to TRBJ1-6; D remains ambiguous. The CDR3 spans 15 residues. V lost 2 bases to trimming and J lost 8 bases, with 14 bases between them. Looked up from germline, CDR1 is SGHRS and CDR2 is YFSETQ. CDR3 region: CASSLNAGGDSPLHF. The DNA of the CDR3 is TGCGCCAGCAGCTTAAACGCGGGAGGAGATTCACCCCTCCACTTT. The variable domain in full, completed from reference TRBV5-1 and TRBJ1-6, reads KAGVTQTPRYLIKTRGQQVTLSCSPISGHRSVSWYQQTPGQGLQFLFEYFSETQRNKGNFPGRFSGRQFSNSRSEMNVSTLELGDSALYLCASSLNAGGDSPLHFGNGTRLTVT.

This chain connects TRBV7-6 to TRBJ2-5, with TRBD2 matching 8 bases. Germline assignment: CDR1 SGHVS and CDR2 FNYEAQ. The J segment lost 4 bases and the V segment lost 4 bases, leaving 11 bases of the junction unmatched. The CDR3 runs to 16 residues. The CDR3 is CASSWGALAGGETQYF. CDR3 bases: TGTGCCAGCAGCTGGGGGGCCCTAGCGGGTGGAGAGACCCAGTACTTC.